The next 15 T cell receptor beta chains were all read from a single sample in a study of a mutant IDH1 vaccine in newly diagnosed glioma. The protocol was immunoSEQ multiplex PCR, while the TCRdb copy is restricted to in-frame clones and leaves out a portion. The data contain tens of thousands of clones, about four fifths of them singletons. Indicated time point: week 23, last vaccination. In every dose of vaccine, 300 ug of mutant IDH1 20-mer peptide was given alongside topical imiquimod. Their cognate antigens are unknown. The source was PBMCs, collected from a glioma patient whose treatment included an IDH1 peptide vaccine. These receptors were obtained from a woman aged 40-49 years with glioma. Some clones in this sample may be carry-over from other donors' samples.

This sequence joins TRBV20-1 and TRBJ2-5; D unclear. Germline assignment: CDR1 DFQATT and CDR2 SNEGSKA (reference sequence). The CDR3 totals 11 residues. Between the trimmed V and J ends, which lost 5 bases and 4 bases, there was a span of 8 bases. The CDR3 DNA sequence: TGCAGTGCTCCAGTGAGAGAGACCCAGTACTTC. Its protein product is CSAPVRETQYF.

This rearrangement joins TRBV7-9 to TRBJ1-1, with 8 bases aligning to TRBD1. This CDR3 comprises 16 residues. CDR1 is SEHNR, CDR2 FQNEAQ, per germline (reference sequence). V lost 3 bases and J lost 1; bases outside the gene matches: 7. CDR3 region: CASSLGQGAQNTEAFF. In DNA form, the CDR3 reads TGTGCCAGCAGCTTGGGGCAGGGGGCGCAGAACACTGAAGCTTTCTTT.

The gene calls are TRBV15 and TRBJ2-7; a possible D gene is TRBD1 (6 bases). Germline-derived CDR1 and CDR2 are LNHNV and YYDKDF (reference sequence). The CDR3 runs 13 residues. V gave up 0 bases and J gave up 5 bases, with 8 bases separating them. The CDR3 bases are TGTGCCACCAGCAGAGAAGGGGGTAACGAGCAGTACTTC. Amino acids: CATSREGGNEQYF. The full variable domain, completed using reference TRBV15 and TRBJ2-7, is DAMVIQNPRYQVTQFGKPVTLSCSQTLNHNVMYWYQQKSSQAPKLLFHYYDKDFNNEADTPDNFQSRRPNTSFCFLDIRSPGLGDTAMYLCATSREGGNEQYFGPGTRLTVT.

This clone has more than one count but fewer than ten. The chain employs TRBV9 and TRBJ1-1, with a possible D match to TRBD1 (6 bases). Germline CDR1 reads SGDLS; CDR2 reads YYNGEE. V was trimmed by 0 bases and J by 2 bases, leaving 11 bases between them. The CDR3 runs 15 residues. The CDR3 region is CASSVGWGANTEAFF. In DNA form, the CDR3 reads TGTGCCAGCAGCGTAGGATGGGGGGCTAACACTGAAGCTTTCTTT. The whole variable domain, filled in from reference TRBV9 and TRBJ1-1, reads DSGVTQTPKHLITATGQRVTLRCSPRSGDLSVYWYQQSLDQGLQFLIQYYNGEERAKGNILERFSAQQFPDLHSELNLSSLELGDSALYFCASSVGWGANTEAFFGQGTRLTVV.

The chain has TRBV7-6 and TRBJ2-2, with D uncertain. In germline, CDR1 is SGHVS, CDR2 FNYEAQ. The CDR3 contains 16 residues. Trimming removed 2 bases at V and 4 bases at J, with 14 bases between. CDR3 coding DNA: TGTGCCAGCAGCTTATGGCAGTCCCTTAGCACCGGGGAGCTGTTTTTT. This sequence encodes CASSLWQSLSTGELFF. Looking up the rest from reference TRBV7-6 and TRBJ2-2 gives the full variable domain: GAGVSQSPRYKVTKRGQDVALRCDPISGHVSLYWYRQALGQGPEFLTYFNYEAQQDKSGLPNDRFSAERPEGSISTLTIQRTEQRDSAMYRCASSLWQSLSTGELFFGEGSRLTVL.

V and J are TRBV7-2 and TRBJ1-1; D is possibly TRBD1 (6 bases). This CDR3 is 14 amino acids long. The germline gives CDR1 SGHTA, CDR2 FQGNSA. The V gene lost 6 bases and the J gene lost 11 bases, with 22 bases spanning the gap. The CDR3 DNA is TGTGCCAGCAGTCAAACAGACAGGCCCAGCGAGGCTTTCTTT. Residues: CASSQTDRPSEAFF.

This clone was observed a handful of times. The rearrangement joins TRBV5-1 to TRBJ1-4; D is possibly TRBD1 (5 bases). Per germline, CDR1 SGHRS and CDR2 YFSETQ. The CDR3 extends over 19 amino acids. V lost 0 bases, J lost 0 bases, and 18 bases lay in between. CDR3 sequence (DNA): TGCGCCAGCAGCTTGGAACCCGGCAGGGCCCTTGCAACTAATGAAAAACTGTTTTTT. Its translation: CASSLEPGRALATNEKLFF.

V and J are TRBV7-2 and TRBJ2-7; D is perhaps TRBD2 (6 bases). Germline CDR1 reads SGHTA; CDR2 reads FQGNSA. The V gene lost 1 base and the J gene lost 6 bases, with 16 bases spanning the gap. This CDR3 region has 15 residues. CDR3 nucleotides: TGTGCCAGCAGCTTAGGCGGGACCCAATATGTCGAGCAGTACTTC. Amino acids: CASSLGGTQYVEQYF.

The chain links TRBV2 to TRBJ2-3; D not resolved. V shed 6 bases and J shed 2 bases, with 9 bases lying between them. The CDR3 consists of 13 residues. Looked up from germline, CDR1 is SNHLY and CDR2 is FYNNEI. The chain's CDR3 is CASSRVPTDTQYF. The DNA of the CDR3 is TGTGCCAGCAGCCGGGTCCCCACAGATACGCAGTATTTT.

This chain joins TRBV6-6 and TRBJ1-5; maybe TRBD1 (6 bases). V was clipped by 6 bases and J by 10 bases, with 16 bases between them. The CDR3 covers 13 residues. In germline, CDR1 is MNHNY, CDR2 SVGAGI (reference sequence). The chain's CDR3 is CASRPRRGGPQHF. CDR3 DNA: TGTGCCAGCAGACCGCGAAGGGGGGGACCCCAGCATTTT.

The chain has TRBV7-9 and TRBJ1-3, with D possibly being TRBD1 (5 bases). The CDR3 spans 15 residues. Germline V gives CDR1 SEHNR, CDR2 FQNEAQ (reference sequence). Trimming pared 5 bases from V and 8 bases from J, leaving 19 bases between. The CDR3 DNA is TGTGCCAGCAGCCCGTGGCAGAGAGCCAGGGACACCATATATTTT. Residues: CASSPWQRARDTIYF.

The V and J genes are TRBV10-3 and TRBJ2-2; 7 bases align to TRBD2. The ends lost 2 bases at V and 4 bases at J; junction bases unmatched: 4. CDR3 length: 15 residues. The germline V gene encodes CDR1 ENHRY and CDR2 SYGVKD. The DNA for the CDR3 is TGTGCCATCAGTGAGGCAGCGGGAAGCACCGGGGAGCTGTTTTTT. This codes for CAISEAAGSTGELFF.

The count of this clone is one. The V gene is TRBV11-3, the J gene TRBJ2-7, with D possibly TRBD2 on 5 matching bases. The length of the CDR3 is 17 residues. From germline, CDR1 is SGHNT and CDR2 YENEEA. With 5 bases removed from V and 2 bases from J, the gap between germline ends came to 22 bases. The CDR3 region has the DNA TGTGCCAGCAGCCAAATGGGCATCCGGGATCTCGCCTACGAGCAGTACTTC. This sequence encodes CASSQMGIRDLAYEQYF.

This chain connects TRBV5-8 to TRBJ2-2; D is possibly TRBD1 (6 bases). The germline V and J ends were trimmed by 5 bases and 0 bases, with 11 bases remaining between them. This CDR3 spans 15 amino acids. Looked up from germline, CDR1 is SGHTS and CDR2 is YDEGEE. The CDR3 is CASSRTVANTGELFF. DNA of the CDR3: TGTGCCAGCAGTCGGACAGTCGCGAACACCGGGGAGCTGTTTTTT.

The chain joins TRBV5-1 to TRBJ1-1; no firm D call. Germline V lookup: CDR1 SGHRS, CDR2 YFSETQ. With 0 bases removed from V and 4 bases from J, the gap between germline ends came to 10 bases. The length of the CDR3 is 14 residues. CDR3 DNA: TGCGCCAGCAGCTTGGCCGGAGGGATCACTGAAGCTTTCTTT. Encoded protein: CASSLAGGITEAFF. The full variable domain, in which reference TRBV5-1 and TRBJ1-1 provide the parts outside the CDR3, is KAGVTQTPRYLIKTRGQQVTLSCSPISGHRSVSWYQQTPGQGLQFLFEYFSETQRNKGNFPGRFSGRQFSNSRSEMNVSTLELGDSALYLCASSLAGGITEAFFGQGTRLTVV.